Given below is one T cell receptor beta chain in context. The table came from immunoSEQ multiplex PCR; TCRdb's copy has only in-frame clones and leaves some out. The table lists 5,500 to 7,500 clones, about three quarters of them singletons. The sample is drawn from a study of T cell clones after liver transplantation. Background on the study: A pre-transplant mixed lymphocyte reaction with TCRbeta sequencing defined graft-donor-reactive clones followed in post-transplant blood.

With 4 bases clipped from V and 4 bases from J, the junction kept 13 bases outside the gene matches. Germline V gene data show CDR1 as MGHRA and CDR2 as YSYEKL. The CDR3 consists of 18 residues. The source of this sequence is a human donor who received a liver transplant. The sequencing here drew on CD8+ T cells from blood, taken before liver transplant. This chain connects TRBV4-1 to TRBJ2-5; TRBD2 agrees at 12 bases. The CDR3, as DNA: TGCGCCAGCAGCCTCGGAACTAGCGGGGGGCCAACGACAGAGACCCAGTACTTC. Its protein is CASSLGTSGGPTTETQYF.